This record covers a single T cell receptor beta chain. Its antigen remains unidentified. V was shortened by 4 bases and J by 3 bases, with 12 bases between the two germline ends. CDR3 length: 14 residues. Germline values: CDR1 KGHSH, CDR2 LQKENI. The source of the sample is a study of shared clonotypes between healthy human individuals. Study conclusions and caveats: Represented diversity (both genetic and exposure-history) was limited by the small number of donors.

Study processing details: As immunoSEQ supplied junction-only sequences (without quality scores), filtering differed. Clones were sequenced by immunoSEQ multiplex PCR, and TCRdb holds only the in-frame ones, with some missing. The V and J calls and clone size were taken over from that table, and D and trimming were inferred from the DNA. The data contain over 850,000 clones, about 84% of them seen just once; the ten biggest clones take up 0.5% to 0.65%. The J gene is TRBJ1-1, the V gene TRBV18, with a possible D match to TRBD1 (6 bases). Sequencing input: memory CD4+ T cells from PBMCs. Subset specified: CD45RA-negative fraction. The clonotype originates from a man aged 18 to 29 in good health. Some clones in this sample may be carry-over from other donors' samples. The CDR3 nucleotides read TGTGCCAGCTCACTGGGAAGGGGGGACACTGAAGCTTTCTTT. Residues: CASSLGRGDTEAFF.